What follows are 20 T cell receptor beta chains derived from one specimen sequenced in a study of T cell changes during pregnancy in multiple sclerosis. The protocol was immunoSEQ multiplex PCR, while the TCRdb copy is restricted to in-frame clones and leaves out a portion. The sample lists about 69,000 clones; around nine tenths were seen once. Material: CD4+ T cells from peripheral blood mononuclear cells, obtained in the third trimester of pregnancy. The source of these receptors is a female donor in good health, enrolled as a control in a pregnancy study.

The rearrangement links TRBV10-3 to TRBJ1-2; TRBD1 matches at 10 bases. The germline gives CDR1 ENHRY, CDR2 SYGVKD. J was trimmed by 7 bases and V by 4 bases; bases with no gene match: 3. The CDR3 is made up of 13 amino acids. The CDR3, as DNA: TGTGCCATCAGTGGGACAGGGGGATCTGGCTACACCTTC. This sequence encodes CAISGTGGSGYTF.

This clone was recorded once. CDR3 residues: CASSLASRDEKLFF. In nucleotides, the CDR3 is TGTGCCAGCAGCTTAGCAAGCAGGGATGAAAAACTGTTTTTT. The chain employs TRBV7-6 and TRBJ1-4; tentative D call: TRBD1 (5 bases). CDR1 is SGHVS and CDR2 is FNYEAQ in the germline V gene. The CDR3 totals 14 residues. The ends were cut back, 0 bases at V and 6 bases at J, with 8 bases in the middle.

The chain has TRBV18 and TRBJ2-5, with a weak D call TRBD2 (5 bases). This CDR3 comprises 14 residues. The germline gives CDR1 KGHSH, CDR2 LQKENI. V lost 0 bases and J 5 bases, leaving 10 bases between the germline ends. The CDR3 region has the DNA TGTGCCAGCTCACCACCGGCCGGGGAGGAGACCCAGTACTTC. Protein product: CASSPPAGEETQYF.

The chain has TRBV7-2 and TRBJ2-1, with D perhaps matching TRBD1 (6 bases). V was trimmed by 1 base and J by 8 bases, leaving 12 bases between them. CDR1 is SGHTA, CDR2 FQGNSA, per germline. The CDR3 has 14 residues. CDR3 loop: CASSLGRGRDEQFF. DNA for the CDR3: TGTGCCAGCAGCTTAGGCAGGGGCCGCGATGAGCAGTTCTTC.

The chain is built from TRBV25-1 and TRBJ2-3; 8 nucleotides line up with TRBD2. Germline lookup yields CDR1 MGHDK and CDR2 SYGVNS. V lost 6 bases to trimming and J lost 7 bases; unmatched junction nucleotides: 9. The CDR3 consists of 14 residues. CDR3 in DNA: TGTGCCAGCAGGGCCCGGGAGGGGACCTATACGCAGTATTTT. Amino acid sequence: CASRAREGTYTQYF.

This chain uses TRBV19 with TRBJ1-5; the match to TRBD1 covers 10 bases. The CDR3 sequence is 20 residues long. V was clipped by 6 bases and J by 7 bases; unmatched bases: 24. CDR1 is LNHDA and CDR2 is SQIVND in the germline V gene (reference sequence). The DNA for the CDR3 is TGTGCCAGTAGCCTCCTCACTTCGGGGACAGGGGTGGGTCGAGGACAGCCCCAGCATTTT. Protein product: CASSLLTSGTGVGRGQPQHF.

The chain combines TRBV19 with TRBJ1-2; D is possibly TRBD1 (5 bases). The CDR3 contains 11 residues. Trimming took off 7 bases at V and 6 bases at J, with 9 bases between the two ends. Germline CDR1 LNHDA, CDR2 SQIVND (reference sequence). The DNA of the CDR3 is TGTGCCAGTACAGGGTACCATGGCTACACCTTC. Amino acid sequence: CASTGYHGYTF.

This chain's CDR3 is CARDRQGLARTGELFF. CDR3 in DNA: TGTGCCAGAGACAGACAGGGGCTCGCTAGGACCGGGGAGCTGTTTTTT. The rearrangement links TRBV2 to TRBJ2-2; 8 bases are shared with TRBD1. Germline CDR1 SNHLY, CDR2 FYNNEI. V was clipped by 9 bases and J by 5 bases; unmatched bases: 14. The CDR3 has 16 amino acids.

The chain combines TRBV7-2 with TRBJ2-1; 9 nucleotides line up with TRBD1. The junction had 3 bases not matched to a gene; V was cut back by 2 bases and J by 1 base. This CDR3 contains 16 residues. Germline CDR1 SGHTA, CDR2 FQGNSA. The chain's CDR3 is CASSLRTGVSYNEQFF. The CDR3 region has the DNA TGTGCCAGCAGCTTAAGGACAGGGGTTTCCTACAATGAGCAGTTCTTC.

This chain uses TRBV6-6 with TRBJ1-4; 9 positions agree with TRBD1. The V and J ends lost 2 bases and 8 bases, in that order; junction bases with no gene match: 9. The germline V gene encodes CDR1 MNHNY and CDR2 SVGAGI (reference sequence). There are 16 residues in the CDR3. CDR3 DNA: TGTGCCAGCAGTTACACTTCCGGGACAGGGAGCGAAAAACTGTTTTTT. Protein: CASSYTSGTGSEKLFF.

This clone was seen once. V is TRBV6-5 and J is TRBJ1-2; a weak D match, TRBD1 (6 bases). V dropped 5 bases and J dropped 7 bases, with 8 bases sitting between them. This CDR3 contains 11 residues. From germline, CDR1 is MNHEY and CDR2 SVGAGI. The CDR3 protein is CASSARGGYTF. The CDR3 DNA follows: TGTGCCAGCAGTGCCAGGGGTGGCTACACCTTC.

V gene TRBV19 combines with J gene TRBJ2-3; a possible D gene is TRBD2 (5 bases). V was trimmed by 3 bases and J by 1 base, leaving 8 bases between them. The CDR3 totals 14 residues. In germline, CDR1 is LNHDA, CDR2 SQIVND (reference sequence). The CDR3 coding sequence is TGTGCCAGTAGTATTAAGGGAGGCACAGATACGCAGTATTTT. Amino acid sequence: CASSIKGGTDTQYF.

A word on this clone: In the same sample, other DNA sequences code for this CDR3. J is TRBJ1-1 and V is TRBV5-1; D is possibly TRBD1 (5 bases). V was cut by 0 bases and J by 5 bases, with 11 bases left in between. The CDR3 extends over 14 amino acids. Germline V gene data show CDR1 as SGHRS and CDR2 as YFSETQ. The CDR3: CASSLEVGGTEAFF. The DNA for the CDR3 is TGCGCCAGCAGCTTGGAGGTGGGGGGAACTGAAGCTTTCTTT. Full variable domain (missing parts from reference TRBV5-1 and TRBJ1-1): KAGVTQTPRYLIKTRGQQVTLSCSPISGHRSVSWYQQTPGQGLQFLFEYFSETQRNKGNFPGRFSGRQFSNSRSEMNVSTLELGDSALYLCASSLEVGGTEAFFGQGTRLTVV.

V usage is TRBV9 and J usage is TRBJ2-5; 7 nucleotides line up with TRBD2. Germline V lookup: CDR1 SGDLS, CDR2 YYNGEE. The CDR3 has 14 amino acids. V trimming: 4 bases; J trimming: 4 bases; junction bases outside the gene matches: 7. Here the CDR3 DNA reads TGTGCCAGCAGCCGAGCGGGGCAGGGAGAGACCCAGTACTTC. Protein: CASSRAGQGETQYF.

J is TRBJ2-2 and V is TRBV19, with D tentatively TRBD1 (6 bases). There are 17 residues in the CDR3. The germline V gene has CDR1 LNHDA and CDR2 SQIVND (reference sequence). The V end lost 2 bases, the J end lost 1 base, and 14 bases lay between the germline ends. This CDR3 is CASSIYRDVENTGELFF. As DNA, the CDR3 is TGTGCCAGTAGTATATACAGGGATGTGGAGAACACCGGGGAGCTGTTTTTT.

In its sample, this clone was seen once. The rearrangement links TRBV6-4 to TRBJ2-7; no firm D call. Germline loops: CDR1 MRHNA, CDR2 SNTAGT. The V gene lost 3 bases and the J gene lost 0 bases, with 9 bases spanning the gap. This CDR3 is 14 amino acids long. The DNA for the CDR3 is TGTGCCAGCAGTGAGAACACAGACTCCTACGAGCAGTACTTC. Translated, it gives CASSENTDSYEQYF.

This chain uses TRBV15 with TRBJ1-5, with D possibly being TRBD1 (6 bases). The germline V gene has CDR1 LNHNV and CDR2 YYDKDF (reference sequence). V shed 1 base and J shed 2 bases, with 9 bases lying between them. The CDR3 covers 15 residues. The CDR3 here is CATSRVAGGNQPQHF. The CDR3 bases are TGTGCCACCAGCAGAGTGGCAGGGGGCAATCAGCCCCAGCATTTT.

In DNA form, the CDR3 reads TGTGCCAGCAGCTTAGGCGGGACAGGGTATAGAGAGACCCAGTACTTC. Translation gives CASSLGGTGYRETQYF. This chain connects TRBV11-1 to TRBJ2-5, with 9 bases that match TRBD1. Trimming cost V 1 base and J 4 bases; bases outside gene matches: 7. From germline, CDR1 is SGHAT and CDR2 FQDESV (reference sequence). This CDR3 comprises 16 residues.

The chain combines TRBV19 with TRBJ2-4; 7 bases are a match to TRBD2. The length of the CDR3 is 13 residues. The trim removed 2 bases at V and 8 bases at J, leaving 3 bases unmatched. The germline CDR1 and CDR2 sequences are LNHDA and SQIVND (reference sequence). CDR3 coding DNA: TGTGCCAGTAGTATAACCCGGGGGGACATTCAGTACTTC. It is translated as CASSITRGDIQYF. Supplemented by reference TRBV19 and TRBJ2-4, the full variable domain reads DGGITQSPKYLFRKEGQNVTLSCEQNLNHDAMYWYRQDPGQGLRLIYYSQIVNDFQKGDIAEGYSVSREKKESFPLTVTSAQKNPTAFYLCASSITRGDIQYFGAGTRLSVL.

This clone has only one observation. The rearrangement joins TRBV21-1 to TRBJ2-5; the table's D call of TRBD2 was not tested on the DNA. TRBV21-1 is annotated as a pseudogene. There are 15 residues in the CDR3. CDR3 nucleotide sequence: TGTGCCAGCAGCAAAGCGCTCGGGGGCCAAGAGACCCAGTACTTC. It encodes CASSKALGGQETQYF.